The present T cell receptor (beta chain) was sequenced within a study of CD4 T cells in relation to SARS-CoV-2 and coronaviruses. This clone was observed a few times. The antigen is unknown. CDR3 size: 15 residues. V lost 1 base and J lost 0, with 9 bases in between. The germline gives CDR1 SGHAT, CDR2 FQNNGV. Before the COVID-19 pandemic, during about 2010-2018, CD4+ T cells were taken from unexposed donors. CD4+ T cells were isolated from the cells after around 9 days of culture. Clones were sequenced by immunoSEQ multiplex PCR, and TCRdb holds only the in-frame ones, with some missing. The table shows around 20,000 clones, with less than 70% occurring only once.

This sequence was found in a human donor in good health. Material: CD4+ T cells from PBMCs, cultured in vitro. This chain joins TRBV11-2 and TRBJ1-1; D not certain. The CDR3 DNA sequence: TGTGCCAGCAGCTTAGCACACGGATTGAACACTGAAGCTTTCTTT. Amino acid sequence: CASSLAHGLNTEAFF. Using reference TRBV11-2 and TRBJ1-1 for the parts outside the CDR3, the full variable domain is EAGVAQSPRYKIIEKRQSVAFWCNPISGHATLYWYQQILGQGPKLLIQFQNNGVVDDSQLPKDRFSAERLKGVDSTLKIQPAKLEDSAVYLCASSLAHGLNTEAFFGQGTRLTVV.